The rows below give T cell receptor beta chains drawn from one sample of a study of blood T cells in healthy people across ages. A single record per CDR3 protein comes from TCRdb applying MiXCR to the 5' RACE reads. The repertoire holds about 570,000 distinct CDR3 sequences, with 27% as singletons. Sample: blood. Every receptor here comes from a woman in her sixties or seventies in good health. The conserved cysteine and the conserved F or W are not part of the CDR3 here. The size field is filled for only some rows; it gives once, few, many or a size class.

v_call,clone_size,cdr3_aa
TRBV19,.,ASSNHVGLGDYGYT
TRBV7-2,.,ASSEQGIGNTIY
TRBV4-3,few,ASNQDGGEETQY
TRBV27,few,ASSLRAEETQY
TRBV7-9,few,ASSSGTGGATGELF
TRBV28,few,ASSGDRTTNEKLF
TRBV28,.,ASSLTTGGLLSYEQY
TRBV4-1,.,ASSQGLLGTEAF
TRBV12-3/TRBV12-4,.,ASSSRARGYGYT
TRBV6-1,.,ASEAGGVKETQY
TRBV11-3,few,ASSLRGTSYEQY
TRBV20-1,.,SARYGGAEGETQY
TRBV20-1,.,SAPTGGGYEQY
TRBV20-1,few,TPGTGAWGTEAF
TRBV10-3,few,AISKSRTFPSDTQY
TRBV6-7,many,ASRQGAFSGANVLT
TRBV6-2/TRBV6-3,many,ASSYRDEQY
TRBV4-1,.,ASSQDIWGLAGEEQF
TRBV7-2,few,ASSDQGISGYT
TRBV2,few,ASSPGDDTDTQY
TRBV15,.,ATSRDKGSYEQY
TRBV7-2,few,ATIIGSTGLYT
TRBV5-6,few,ASSFSWTGKYEQY
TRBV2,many,ASSVQGNTEAF
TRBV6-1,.,ASRRGQTSGNTIY
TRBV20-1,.,SARTSGYTYNEQF
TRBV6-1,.,ASSETGRDGYT